This T cell receptor (beta chain) derives from a study of long-term antiretroviral therapy in people with HIV. The assay used was immunoSEQ (version v3.0), run at survey level. In sequencing, about 35,000-50,000 T-cell genomes per sample were targeted. Sequenced by immunoSEQ multiplex PCR; TCRdb stores in-frame clones only, minus some. The sample yields nearly 30,000 clones, more than 80% seen once. Trimming cost V 5 bases and J 4 bases; bases outside gene matches: 8. CDR1 and CDR2 from the germline V gene are LNHDA and SQIVND (reference sequence). The CDR3 is made up of 15 amino acids. This clone was seen only a few times.

Sample: unsorted PBMCs, taken 3.2 years before starting antiretroviral therapy. V gene TRBV19 combines with J gene TRBJ1-5; 7 bases line up with TRBD1. The receptor comes from a man aged 50-60 years with HIV. This chain's CDR3 is CASSPWTGVNQPQHF. Here the CDR3 DNA reads TGTGCCAGTAGTCCTTGGACAGGCGTTAATCAGCCCCAGCATTTT.